The 24 T cell receptor beta chains in this list originate from one sample, sequenced in a study of blood T cell repertoires in COVID-19 (dated by TCRdb to the early 2020s). Library method: the immunoSEQ multiplex PCR assay. TCRdb took this table from immuneACCESS and kept in-frame rearrangements with V and J called. Such tables lack part of the clones; where checked against another copy, unresolved V genes explain under half of the gap, and the rest is unexplained. This sample holds approximately 200,000 clones; about 86% were observed only once. The ten largest clones add up to approximately 1.3% of the sample. Sequencing was done on a sample of PBMCs or T cells enriched from blood (not recorded which). The receptors derive from a woman aged 40 to 55 with acute COVID-19.

About this clone: Its ends do not fully match the called genes, so a read error is possible. V usage is TRBV29-1 and J usage is TRBJ1-1; the D is unclear. This CDR3 contains 11 residues. Germline V gene data show CDR1 as SQVTM and CDR2 as ANQGSEA. CDR3: CSVEVQTREVF. The CDR3 bases are TGCAGCGTTGAGGTCCAAACCCGGGAGGTCTTT.

This clone occurred a few times. The genes are TRBV12-3 or TRBV12-4 and TRBJ1-1, with D unclear. The ends were cut back, 1 base at V and 6 bases at J, with 9 bases in the middle. The CDR3 is made up of 13 amino acids. The CDR3 loop is CASSLGVAAEAFF. For the CDR3, the DNA is TGTGCCAGCAGTTTAGGTGTAGCTGCTGAAGCTTTCTTT.

The chain combines TRBV4-2 with TRBJ2-3; a weak D match, TRBD2 (5 bases). The germline V and J ends were trimmed by 4 bases and 1 base, with 18 bases remaining between them. Looked up from germline, CDR1 is LGHNA and CDR2 is YNFKEQ. The CDR3 has 17 amino acids. The CDR3 loop is CASSLSDSRGGTDTQYF. In DNA, the CDR3 is TGTGCCAGCAGCCTTTCGGACTCTCGAGGCGGCACAGATACGCAGTATTTT.

This rearrangement joins TRBV27 to TRBJ2-1; TRBD1 agrees at 10 bases. The V segment lost 5 bases and the J segment 9 bases; nucleotides outside the gene matches: 10. The CDR3 is made up of 15 amino acids. Germline-derived CDR1 and CDR2 are MNHEY and SMNVEV (reference sequence). The CDR3 protein is CASSDDRGRGSEQFF. The CDR3 nucleotides read TGTGCCAGCAGTGATGACAGGGGGCGCGGGAGTGAGCAGTTCTTC.

This clone was seen a few times. The chain recombines TRBV24-1 with TRBJ2-2; 10 nucleotides align to TRBD2. Trimming at V came to 5 bases and at J to 7 bases, leaving 6 bases not matched to a gene. Germline V lookup: CDR1 KGHDR, CDR2 SFDVKD. CDR3 length: 15 amino acids. The CDR3 loop is CATSGSSGSIGELFF. The CDR3 DNA is TGTGCCACCAGTGGCTCTAGCGGGAGTATCGGGGAGCTGTTTTTT.

The V and J genes are TRBV19 and TRBJ1-1; 12 bases are a match to TRBD1. Germline CDR1 is LNHDA and CDR2 is SQIVND (reference sequence). With 4 bases clipped from V and 5 bases from J, the junction kept 5 bases outside the gene matches. The CDR3 totals 15 residues. In DNA form, the CDR3 reads TGTGCCAGTAGTAAGGGGACAGGGGGCGCAACTGAAGCTTTCTTT. Its protein is CASSKGTGGATEAFF. Drawing the rest from reference TRBV19 and TRBJ1-1, the complete variable domain is DGGITQSPKYLFRKEGQNVTLSCEQNLNHDAMYWYRQDPGQGLRLIYYSQIVNDFQKGDIAEGYSVSREKKESFPLTVTSAQKNPTAFYLCASSKGTGGATEAFFGQGTRLTVV.

This rearrangement joins TRBV6-2 or TRBV6-3 to TRBJ1-1; D might be TRBD1 (6 bases). The CDR3 spans 19 residues. V was clipped by 2 bases and J by 1 base, with 23 bases between them. The germline V gene has CDR1 MNHEY and CDR2 SVGEGT. The DNA for the CDR3 is TGTGCCAGCAGTTACCCCTGGCCAGGGGATGGTAGAAGGAACACTGAAGCTTTCTTT. It translates to CASSYPWPGDGRRNTEAFF.

This clone turned up a few times. The rearrangement uses TRBV27 and TRBJ1-6; tentative D call: TRBD1 (5 bases). V was clipped by 5 bases and J by 9 bases, with 11 bases between them. The V gene's germline CDR1 is MNHEY and CDR2 SMNVEV (reference sequence). The CDR3 runs to 13 residues. The CDR3 sequence is CASSTAGPSPLHF. The CDR3 DNA is TGTGCCAGCAGTACGGCAGGGCCTTCACCCCTCCACTTT.

The V gene is TRBV18, the J gene TRBJ2-5; TRBD2 matches 7 bases. The V segment lost 3 bases and the J segment 5 bases; nucleotides outside the gene matches: 9. Germline-derived CDR1 and CDR2 are KGHSH and LQKENI. The CDR3 is 15 residues long. Written as DNA, the CDR3 is TGTGCCAGCTCACCGACTAGCCGGGATGTGGAGACCCAGTACTTC. Translation: CASSPTSRDVETQYF.

V gene TRBV7-6 combines with J gene TRBJ1-2, with TRBD1 matching 9 bases. V lost 3 bases, J lost 3 bases, and 8 bases stayed unmatched. The CDR3 totals 16 residues. The V gene's germline CDR1 is SGHVS and CDR2 FNYEAQ. In DNA form, the CDR3 reads TGTGCCAGCAGCTTTTCGGGACAGGGTCAAGACTATGGCTACACCTTC. Its protein product is CASSFSGQGQDYGYTF.

The chain recombines TRBV7-4 with TRBJ2-7; TRBD1 matches at 9 bases. Germline CDR1 and CDR2: SGHVT and SQSDAQ. V dropped 5 bases and J dropped 4; count of bases not matched to a gene: 12. This CDR3 has 16 amino acids. The CDR3 DNA is TGTGCCAGCAGCCCAACCGGACAGGGGAGTTTTTACGAGCAGTACTTC. Translation: CASSPTGQGSFYEQYF.

The chain combines TRBV30 with TRBJ1-5; D is unresolved. Per germline, CDR1 GTSNPN and CDR2 SVGIG (reference sequence). Between the trimmed V and J ends, which lost 1 base and 4 bases, there was a span of 14 bases. The CDR3 is 15 residues long. CDR3 protein: CAWSGGGGGNQPQHF. CDR3 coding DNA: TGTGCCTGGAGTGGGGGAGGCGGAGGGAATCAGCCCCAGCATTTT. The complete variable domain, with remaining parts taken from reference TRBV30 and TRBJ1-5, reads SQTIHQWPATLVQPVGSPLSLECTVEGTSNPNLYWYRQAAGRGLQLLFYSVGIGQISSEVPQNLSASRPQDRQFILSSKKLLLSDSGFYLCAWSGGGGGNQPQHFGDGTRLSIL.

V is TRBV4-2 and J is TRBJ1-2, with D unclear. In germline, CDR1 is LGHNA, CDR2 YNFKEQ. V shed 3 bases and J shed 4 bases, with 18 bases lying between them. This CDR3 spans 16 amino acids. The CDR3, as DNA: TGTGCCAGCAGCCAGACAAAGAAACCGGGATCCTATGGCTACACCTTC. This sequence encodes CASSQTKKPGSYGYTF.

This clone was found many times. The J gene is TRBJ1-2, the V gene TRBV19; D uncertain. This CDR3 is 13 amino acids long. Germline CDR1 and CDR2: LNHDA and SQIVND (reference sequence). V was cut by 6 bases and J by 2 bases, with 10 bases left in between. In nucleotides, the CDR3 is TGTGCCAGTAGCCCCCAGGAAAACTATGGCTACACCTTC. Translation: CASSPQENYGYTF.

Here the CDR3 reads CASSTGYGYTF. CDR3 DNA sequence: TGTGCCAGCAGTACAGGGTATGGCTACACCTTC. V is TRBV6-2 or TRBV6-3 and J is TRBJ1-2, with D tentatively TRBD1 (6 bases). In germline, CDR1 is MNHEY, CDR2 SVGEGT. Trimming removed 5 bases at V and 5 bases at J, with 6 bases between. This CDR3 region has 11 residues.

This sequence joins TRBV25-1 and TRBJ2-5; D gene unclear. CDR1 and CDR2 from the germline V gene are MGHDK and SYGVNS. The V end was cut by 1 base, the J end by 5 bases, with 11 bases between. The CDR3 spans 14 residues. CDR3 loop: CASSESGNRETQYF. CDR3 coding DNA: TGTGCCAGCAGTGAATCCGGTAATCGGGAGACCCAGTACTTC.

The V call is TRBV5-8, the J call TRBJ1-5; possible D gene TRBD1, 5 bases. This CDR3 region has 17 residues. V dropped 1 base and J dropped 0 bases, with 14 bases sitting between them. The germline CDR1 and CDR2 sequences are SGHTS and YDEGEE. CDR3 DNA: TGTGCCAGCAGCTTGTTACGGCAGGGCACTAGCAATCAGCCCCAGCATTTT. Residues: CASSLLRQGTSNQPQHF.

J is TRBJ2-5 and V is TRBV5-1, with a tentative D call TRBD2 (6 bases). V was shortened by 4 bases and J by 3 bases, with 13 bases between the two germline ends. The CDR3 is 14 residues long. Germline CDR1 reads SGHRS; CDR2 reads YFSETQ. This CDR3 is CASSPSGVKETQYF. CDR3 DNA: TGCGCCAGCAGCCCATCGGGGGTAAAAGAGACCCAGTACTTC.

V usage is TRBV19 and J usage is TRBJ1-5; unclear D gene. From germline, CDR1 is LNHDA and CDR2 SQIVND (reference sequence). The V and J ends lost 7 bases and 9 bases respectively, with 10 bases between them. The CDR3 contains 11 residues. CDR3 coding DNA: TGTGCCAGTAATTTTCCGGGGCCCCAGCATTTT. This sequence encodes CASNFPGPQHF. The whole variable domain, filled in from reference TRBV19 and TRBJ1-5, reads DGGITQSPKYLFRKEGQNVTLSCEQNLNHDAMYWYRQDPGQGLRLIYYSQIVNDFQKGDIAEGYSVSREKKESFPLTVTSAQKNPTAFYLCASNFPGPQHFGDGTRLSIL.

The gene calls are TRBV28 and TRBJ2-7, with D hard to call. The CDR3 is made up of 13 amino acids. Trimming left V 6 bases short and J 2 bases short, with 11 bases between. Germline V gene data show CDR1 as MDHEN and CDR2 as SYDVKM. The CDR3 DNA sequence: TGTGCCAGCAGACCTGAGTTAGCCTACGAGCAGTACTTC. As protein: CASRPELAYEQYF.

Turning to this clone: At the DNA level, this CDR3 is encoded by other sequences in the same sample as well. The chain uses TRBV9 and TRBJ1-2; 7 bases map to TRBD1. CDR3 length: 14 amino acids. The germline gives CDR1 SGDLS, CDR2 YYNGEE. Trimming removed 2 bases from V and 4 bases from J; junction bases left unmatched: 5. The CDR3 loop is CASSVAGGSYGYTF. For the CDR3, the DNA is TGTGCCAGCAGCGTTGCAGGGGGGAGCTATGGCTACACCTTC.

The V and J genes are TRBV5-6 and TRBJ1-1, with TRBD1 matching 12 bases. CDR3 length: 17 residues. V lost 5 bases, J lost 4 bases, and 12 bases stayed unmatched. Germline V gene data show CDR1 as SGHDT and CDR2 as YYEEEE. DNA of the CDR3: TGTGCCAGCAGGTCGGGACAGGGGGCTGTTAGGACCACTGAAGCTTTCTTT. Translating gives CASRSGQGAVRTTEAFF. Looking up the rest from reference TRBV5-6 and TRBJ1-1 gives the full variable domain: DAGVTQSPTHLIKTRGQQVTLRCSPKSGHDTVSWYQQALGQGPQFIFQYYEEEERQRGNFPDRFSGHQFPNYSSELNVNALLLGDSALYLCASRSGQGAVRTTEAFFGQGTRLTVV.

This chain joins TRBV28 and TRBJ1-5; 9 bases agree with TRBD1. The CDR3 is 15 amino acids. Germline V gene lookup returns CDR1 MDHEN and CDR2 SYDVKM. Trimming at V came to 5 bases and at J to 8 bases, leaving 10 bases not matched to a gene. CDR3 in amino acids: CASSPGQGLIEPQHF. CDR3 in DNA: TGTGCCAGCAGTCCGGGACAGGGACTAATAGAGCCCCAGCATTTT.

The chain combines TRBV12-3 or TRBV12-4 with TRBJ2-7; D possibly corresponds to TRBD2 (6 bases). Trimming removed 6 bases from V and 3 bases from J, with 12 bases in between. The CDR3 contains 13 residues. The CDR3 spells CASRGTGGYEQYF. In nucleotides, the CDR3 is TGTGCCAGCAGGGGAACCGGGGGCTACGAGCAGTACTTC.